This is a list of T cell receptor beta chains from one sample in a study of blood T cells in healthy people across ages. One entry per CDR3 protein results from TCRdb running MiXCR on the 5' RACE reads. The table records around 780,000 distinct CDR3 sequences, 56% of them present only once. Sequencing was performed on blood. The receptors come from a man aged 35-49 years in good health. Each CDR3 is given with its conserved first and last residue. The order of the fields is V gene, clone size, J gene, D gene, CDR3 DNA, CDR3 protein. A D gene is named only where the DNA matches it firmly. Expanded clones are given a class, and other clones once, few, many or no size at all.

v_call: TRBV13
clone_size: -
j_call: TRBJ1-1
d_call: TRBD1
cdr3_nt: TGTGCCAGCAGCCCAGCCGGGACAGAGAACACTGAAGCTTTCTTT
cdr3_aa: CASSPAGTENTEAFF

v_call: TRBV13
clone_size: -
j_call: TRBJ2-3
d_call: TRBD2
cdr3_nt: TGTGCCAGCAGCTTCAGGCCCCAACTAGCGGGGGACACAGATACGCAGTATTTT
cdr3_aa: CASSFRPQLAGDTDTQYF

v_call: TRBV6-6
clone_size: few
j_call: TRBJ2-2
d_call: TRBD1
cdr3_nt: TGTGCCAGTGGACAGGGCAACACCGGGGAGCTGTTTTTT
cdr3_aa: CASGQGNTGELFF

v_call: TRBV6-5
clone_size: -
j_call: TRBJ2-6
d_call: -
cdr3_nt: TGTGCCAGCAGTTACCGGGATTTTGGCTCTGGGGCCAACGTCCTGACTTTC
cdr3_aa: CASSYRDFGSGANVLTF

v_call: TRBV6-2/TRBV6-3
clone_size: -
j_call: TRBJ2-7
d_call: -
cdr3_nt: TGTGCCAGCACCATGGGGACTCTTTCCTACGAGCAGTACTTC
cdr3_aa: CASTMGTLSYEQYF

v_call: TRBV7-9
clone_size: few
j_call: TRBJ1-4
d_call: -
cdr3_nt: TGTGCCAGCAGCTTAGCAGGCAACGGAGAAAAACTGTTTTTT
cdr3_aa: CASSLAGNGEKLFF

v_call: TRBV12-3/TRBV12-4
clone_size: few
j_call: TRBJ2-3
d_call: -
cdr3_nt: TGTGCCAGCAGGCGGGGCCGCACAGATACGCAGTATTTT
cdr3_aa: CASRRGRTDTQYF

v_call: TRBV20-1
clone_size: -
j_call: TRBJ2-3
d_call: TRBD2
cdr3_nt: TGCAGTGCTAGAGACCTGCTGCGGGGGGCAGATACGCAGTATTTT
cdr3_aa: CSARDLLRGADTQYF

v_call: TRBV29-1
clone_size: few
j_call: TRBJ2-1
d_call: -
cdr3_nt: TGCAGCGTTGGTGGGGGTGAGCAGTTCTTC
cdr3_aa: CSVGGGEQFF

v_call: TRBV3-1
clone_size: few
j_call: TRBJ2-5
d_call: -
cdr3_nt: TGTGCCAGCAGCCAAGGTCTGGGCATGACGACTGGAGAGACCCAGTACTTC
cdr3_aa: CASSQGLGMTTGETQYF

v_call: TRBV7-8
clone_size: -
j_call: TRBJ2-6
d_call: -
cdr3_nt: TGTGCCAGCACCCTACAGGGTTCTGGGGCCAATGTCCTGACTTTC
cdr3_aa: CASTLQGSGANVLTF

v_call: TRBV7-2
clone_size: -
j_call: TRBJ1-2
d_call: TRBD1
cdr3_nt: TGTGCCAGCAGCCCGTACAGGGGAGATGGCTACACCTTC
cdr3_aa: CASSPYRGDGYTF

v_call: TRBV27
clone_size: many
j_call: TRBJ2-7
d_call: TRBD2
cdr3_nt: TGTGCCAGCAGTTCCCGACTAGCGGGAGAGTCCTACGAGCAGTACTTC
cdr3_aa: CASSSRLAGESYEQYF

v_call: TRBV6-2/TRBV6-3
clone_size: few
j_call: TRBJ2-5
d_call: -
cdr3_nt: TGTGCCAGCAGCGACGCGGAGACCCAGTACTTC
cdr3_aa: CASSDAETQYF

v_call: TRBV7-2
clone_size: -
j_call: TRBJ2-2
d_call: -
cdr3_nt: TGTGCCAGCAGCTTCACACTGGTCGGGGAGCTGTTTTTT
cdr3_aa: CASSFTLVGELFF

v_call: TRBV12-3/TRBV12-4
clone_size: -
j_call: TRBJ1-1
d_call: -
cdr3_nt: TGTGCCAGCAGTTTAGCGGCGGGACCCGGAGGCACTGAAGCTTTCTTT
cdr3_aa: CASSLAAGPGGTEAFF

v_call: TRBV12-3/TRBV12-4
clone_size: -
j_call: TRBJ2-2
d_call: -
cdr3_nt: TGTGCCAGCGCCGTCGACTATAGGGTAAACACCGGGGAGCTGTTTTTT
cdr3_aa: CASAVDYRVNTGELFF

v_call: TRBV21-1
clone_size: -
j_call: TRBJ2-3
d_call: -
cdr3_nt: TGTGCCAGCAGCAAAGCCAGGACGCGGGAGTGGGCAGATACGCAGTATTTT
cdr3_aa: CASSKARTREWADTQYF

v_call: TRBV24-1
clone_size: -
j_call: TRBJ2-5
d_call: TRBD2
cdr3_nt: TGTGCCACCAGTGCGGCTAGCGGGGGCCCTGCCCAAGAGACCCAGTACTTC
cdr3_aa: CATSAASGGPAQETQYF

v_call: TRBV15
clone_size: -
j_call: TRBJ2-1
d_call: -
cdr3_nt: TGTGCCACCAGCGGCGTCGGGGTTGAGCAGTTCTTC
cdr3_aa: CATSGVGVEQFF

v_call: TRBV6-1
clone_size: -
j_call: TRBJ1-1
d_call: TRBD1
cdr3_nt: TGTGCCAGCAGTGGAGCAGGGGGCTTTACTGAAGCTTTCTTT
cdr3_aa: CASSGAGGFTEAFF

v_call: TRBV5-1
clone_size: -
j_call: TRBJ2-5
d_call: -
cdr3_nt: TGCGCCAGCAGCTTGGCGGGGTTAGGGCAGCAAGAGACCCAGTACTTC
cdr3_aa: CASSLAGLGQQETQYF

v_call: TRBV11-2
clone_size: -
j_call: TRBJ2-7
d_call: TRBD1
cdr3_nt: TGTGCCAGCAGCTTAGATGGGACAGGGGTGATCTACGAGCAGTACTTC
cdr3_aa: CASSLDGTGVIYEQYF

v_call: TRBV29-1
clone_size: -
j_call: TRBJ2-7
d_call: TRBD2
cdr3_nt: TGCAGCGTCCTACTAGCGGGAGTTACCTACGAGCAGTACTTC
cdr3_aa: CSVLLAGVTYEQYF

v_call: TRBV7-6
clone_size: -
j_call: TRBJ2-3
d_call: TRBD2
cdr3_nt: TGTGCCAGCAGCTTTTCCTGGACTAGTCGGAGCACAGATACGCAGTATTTT
cdr3_aa: CASSFSWTSRSTDTQYF

v_call: TRBV29-1
clone_size: -
j_call: TRBJ1-1
d_call: TRBD1
cdr3_nt: TGCAGCGTTCGGAGGGACAGGAACACTGAAGCTTTCTTT
cdr3_aa: CSVRRDRNTEAFF

v_call: TRBV20-1
clone_size: -
j_call: TRBJ1-1
d_call: -
cdr3_nt: TGCAGTGCTAGTGACGCAAGGGTCCTCCGCACTGAAGCTTTCTTT
cdr3_aa: CSASDARVLRTEAFF

v_call: TRBV12-3/TRBV12-4
clone_size: -
j_call: TRBJ2-3
d_call: -
cdr3_nt: TGTGCCAGCAGTTTCTCACGGACAACAGATACGCAGTATTTT
cdr3_aa: CASSFSRTTDTQYF

v_call: TRBV25-1
clone_size: few
j_call: TRBJ2-5
d_call: -
cdr3_nt: TGTGCCAGCAGTGAACGCGGTTCGCAAGAGACCCAGTACTTC
cdr3_aa: CASSERGSQETQYF

v_call: TRBV27
clone_size: few
j_call: TRBJ2-7
d_call: TRBD1
cdr3_nt: TGTGCCAGCAGTCACGGGGCCGGGACAGTTATGTACGAGCAGTACTTC
cdr3_aa: CASSHGAGTVMYEQYF

v_call: TRBV15
clone_size: -
j_call: TRBJ2-7
d_call: -
cdr3_nt: TGTGCCACCAGCAGAGATCGGTCTCGCGAGCAGTACTTC
cdr3_aa: CATSRDRSREQYF

v_call: TRBV25-1
clone_size: once
j_call: TRBJ1-3
d_call: -
cdr3_nt: TGTGCCACCAAGGGACAAAACTCTGGAAACACCATATATTTT
cdr3_aa: CATKGQNSGNTIYF

v_call: TRBV4-3
clone_size: once
j_call: TRBJ2-4
d_call: -
cdr3_nt: TGCGCCAGCAGCCAAGATGCTATAGCCAAAAACATTCAGTACTTC
cdr3_aa: CASSQDAIAKNIQYF

v_call: TRBV10-2
clone_size: -
j_call: TRBJ2-5
d_call: -
cdr3_nt: TGCGCCAGCAGGGAAAATCGGGACGGTTTCGGGGAGACCCAGTACTTC
cdr3_aa: CASRENRDGFGETQYF

v_call: TRBV2
clone_size: -
j_call: TRBJ2-1
d_call: TRBD1
cdr3_nt: TGTGCCAGCAGTCGGACAGGGGGTATCGGTGAGCAGTTCTTC
cdr3_aa: CASSRTGGIGEQFF

v_call: TRBV21-1
clone_size: -
j_call: TRBJ2-1
d_call: -
cdr3_nt: TGTGCCAGCAGCACCACAGGGTACCCCTACCTCAATGAGCAGTTCTTC
cdr3_aa: CASSTTGYPYLNEQFF

v_call: TRBV7-2
clone_size: -
j_call: TRBJ2-1
d_call: -
cdr3_nt: TGTGCCAGCAGCTCCCAAACAGGGTATGAGCAGTTCTTC
cdr3_aa: CASSSQTGYEQFF

v_call: TRBV6-4
clone_size: few
j_call: TRBJ2-3
d_call: TRBD1
cdr3_nt: TGTGCCAGCAGTCAAGAAACAGGGGCCCATACGCAGTATTTT
cdr3_aa: CASSQETGAHTQYF

v_call: TRBV4-1
clone_size: -
j_call: TRBJ1-4
d_call: -
cdr3_nt: TGCGCCAGCAGCCAAGACCCCCAGGGGTCTCGAACTAATGAAAAACTGTTTTTT
cdr3_aa: CASSQDPQGSRTNEKLFF

v_call: TRBV6-6
clone_size: -
j_call: TRBJ2-1
d_call: TRBD2
cdr3_nt: TGTGCCAGCAGCCAAGGACTAGCGACCTCGGATGAGCAGTTCTTC
cdr3_aa: CASSQGLATSDEQFF

v_call: TRBV28
clone_size: -
j_call: TRBJ2-1
d_call: -
cdr3_nt: TGTGCCAGCAGTTTAGACCAACGCTCCTACAATGAGCAGTTCTTC
cdr3_aa: CASSLDQRSYNEQFF

v_call: TRBV5-1
clone_size: -
j_call: TRBJ2-1
d_call: -
cdr3_nt: TGCGCCAGCAGCTTGGGATCCCTAGCCATGACGATGGGTGAGCAGTTCTTC
cdr3_aa: CASSLGSLAMTMGEQFF

v_call: TRBV5-1
clone_size: once
j_call: TRBJ1-5
d_call: -
cdr3_nt: TGCGCCAGCAGCCTAGGTCCAGGGGGCAATCAGCCCCAGCATTTT
cdr3_aa: CASSLGPGGNQPQHF

v_call: TRBV20-1
clone_size: -
j_call: TRBJ2-1
d_call: -
cdr3_nt: TGCAGTGCTCGGGTTTCTCTATGGGACCACAATGAGCAGTTCTTC
cdr3_aa: CSARVSLWDHNEQFF

v_call: TRBV7-8
clone_size: once
j_call: TRBJ1-4
d_call: -
cdr3_nt: TGTGCCAGCAGCTTAGCGCAAGCGGGATATGAAAAACTGTTTTTT
cdr3_aa: CASSLAQAGYEKLFF

v_call: TRBV24-1
clone_size: -
j_call: TRBJ2-3
d_call: -
cdr3_nt: TGTGCCACCAGTGATTGGGGGGACAGTATCACAGATACGCAGTATTTT
cdr3_aa: CATSDWGDSITDTQYF

v_call: TRBV28
clone_size: -
j_call: TRBJ1-2
d_call: -
cdr3_nt: TGTGCCAGCAGGAGTAGGGTGAAATATGGCTACACCTTC
cdr3_aa: CASRSRVKYGYTF

v_call: TRBV7-3
clone_size: -
j_call: TRBJ2-1
d_call: -
cdr3_nt: TGTGCCAGCAGCTTAAACCGGGCCGGCAATGAGCAGTTCTTC
cdr3_aa: CASSLNRAGNEQFF

v_call: TRBV6-5
clone_size: few
j_call: TRBJ1-2
d_call: TRBD1
cdr3_nt: TGTGCCAGCAGTTCCTCGACAGGGGGAAACTATGGCTACACCTTC
cdr3_aa: CASSSSTGGNYGYTF

v_call: TRBV20-1
clone_size: -
j_call: TRBJ2-5
d_call: TRBD2
cdr3_nt: TGCAGTGCTTACGCGGGGGACTTCAAAGAGACCCAGTACTTC
cdr3_aa: CSAYAGDFKETQYF